Listed here are 9 T cell receptor beta chains from one sample, sequenced in a study of CD8+CD57+ T cells in acquired aplastic anemia. CDR3 and TCR beta VDJ profiling relied on genomic DNA as the template. TCRdb processed the reads anew with MiXCR; each CDR3 protein has one entry. The table lists roughly 190,000 distinct CDR3 sequences, 40% to 55% of them singletons. Sequencing was done on patients that had shown CD8+CD57+ cell expansion by flow cytometry. The sample consisted of sorted CD4+, CD8+, or CD8+CD57+ T cells (not recorded which) from PBMCs. These TCRs come from a human donor with aplastic anemia.

This chain links TRBV30 with TRBJ2-3; D assignment may be TRBD1 or TRBD2 (5 bases each). Germline CDR1 GTSNPN, CDR2 SVGIG (reference sequence). Trimming shortened V by 5 bases and J by 0 bases, and 21 bases separated the two germline ends. This CDR3 has 17 residues. The chain's CDR3 is CAWVRGYRLPSTDTQYF. The CDR3, as DNA: TGTGCCTGGGTGAGGGGCTACAGACTTCCTAGCACAGATACGCAGTATTTT.

The CDR3 here is CATSAFAQGGSNQPQHF. The DNA for the CDR3 is TGTGCCACCAGCGCTTTCGCACAGGGAGGGAGCAATCAGCCCCAGCATTTT. The rearrangement uses TRBV15 and TRBJ1-5; D is perhaps TRBD1 (6 bases). Germline lookup yields CDR1 LNHNV and CDR2 YYDKDF (reference sequence). The ends were cut back, 5 bases at V and 1 base at J, with 18 bases in the middle. The CDR3 contains 17 residues.

This clonotype has at least ten counts. The chain has TRBV5-1 and TRBJ1-5, with 8 bases identical to TRBD1. Losses at the gene ends were 2 bases for V and 7 bases for J; bases not matched to a gene: 5. The CDR3 runs 14 residues. From germline, CDR1 is SGHRS and CDR2 YFSETQ. CDR3 sequence (DNA): TGCGCCAGCAGCTTCGGACAGGGAGAACAGCCCCAGCATTTT. Translating it yields CASSFGQGEQPQHF.

This clonotype showed up many times. An end of the junction does not agree with germline; a read error may underlie this. The J gene is TRBJ2-7, the V gene TRBV6-1, with 7 bases lining up with TRBD2. Germline loops: CDR1 MNHNS, CDR2 SASEGT. The CDR3 is made up of 14 amino acids. The CDR3 coding sequence is TGTGCCAGCAGTAAAGCAGTGGGGGGGTACGAGCAGTACTTC. This codes for CASSKAVGGYEQYF.

This clonotype came up a few times. The gene calls are TRBV6-5 and TRBJ1-2, with D possibly being TRBD1 (6 bases). The CDR3 is 15 residues long. Trimming shortened V by 3 bases and J by 4 bases, and 15 bases separated the two germline ends. CDR1 is MNHEY, CDR2 SVGAGI, per germline. CDR3: CASSYQGLKGYGYTF. The CDR3 DNA is TGTGCCAGCAGTTATCAGGGGCTTAAGGGCTATGGCTACACCTTC.

Points on this clonotype: A junction boundary mismatches the germline segment, possibly from a read error. The rearrangement joins TRBV10-3 to TRBJ1-1; unclear D gene. The CDR3 sequence is 13 residues long. The V gene's germline CDR1 is ENHRY and CDR2 SYGVKD. This CDR3 is CASSSSGEVGAFF. CDR3 sequence (DNA): TGTGCCAGCAGTTCCTCTGGGGAGGTGGGCGCTTTCTTT.

This clonotype came up many times. This chain joins TRBV7-9 and TRBJ2-7; D is possibly TRBD2 (5 bases). Germline values: CDR1 SEHNR, CDR2 FQNEAQ (reference sequence). This CDR3 region has 16 residues. V was pared by 5 bases and J by 7 bases, with 24 bases between. CDR3 DNA: TGTGCCAGCAGCCCGGAGGCGACGCGAGTCCGCGAGGAGCAGTACTTC. It translates to CASSPEATRVREEQYF.

This chain uses TRBV11-2 with TRBJ2-1, with 7 nucleotides matching TRBD1. CDR1 and CDR2 (germline): SGHAT, FQNNGV. This CDR3 spans 17 amino acids. V was clipped by 5 bases and J by 3 bases; unmatched bases: 13. The CDR3 is CASSRKTRTGDYNEQFF. As DNA, the CDR3 is TGTGCCAGCAGCCGAAAAACTAGAACAGGGGACTACAATGAGCAGTTCTTC.

The chain carries TRBV11-1 and TRBJ2-1, with D possibly TRBD2 on 5 matching bases. Trimming pared 4 bases from V and 6 bases from J, leaving 13 bases between. This CDR3 has 14 amino acids. Germline V gene sequence: CDR1 SGHAT, CDR2 FQDESV (reference sequence). CDR3 region: CASSSVGIPNEQFF. DNA for the CDR3: TGTGCCAGCAGCTCCGTCGGGATCCCCAATGAGCAGTTCTTC.